This TCR beta chain appears in the sequencing data of a study of blood T cell repertoires in COVID-19. About the study: Some COVID-19 samples were acute and others convalescent; all came from the United States, Italy and Spain. From T cells, B-cell-depleted T cells, or PBMCs came the material, which was cDNA or gDNA.

Original methodology: Reference gene primers were amplified, and this amplification served to estimate nucleated cell counts. Measured with immunoSEQ multiplex PCR; TCRdb has only the in-frame clones, and not every one. V, J and clone size were drawn from that table, and D and trimming were deduced from the DNA. Among 200,000 or so clones listed, approximately 82% were seen once. Sequencing was performed on peripheral blood. The receptor comes from a human donor with acute or convalescent COVID-19. The donor label of this sample is uncertain.

The CDR3 is CASSYLSGSFDEQYF. The CDR3 DNA is TGTGCCAGCAGTTACCTTAGCGGGAGTTTCGACGAGCAGTACTTC. The chain has TRBV6-5 and TRBJ2-7, with 9 bases identical to TRBD2. The CDR3 covers 15 residues. J lost 5 bases, V lost 2 bases, and 7 bases had no gene match. Germline loops: CDR1 MNHEY, CDR2 SVGAGI.